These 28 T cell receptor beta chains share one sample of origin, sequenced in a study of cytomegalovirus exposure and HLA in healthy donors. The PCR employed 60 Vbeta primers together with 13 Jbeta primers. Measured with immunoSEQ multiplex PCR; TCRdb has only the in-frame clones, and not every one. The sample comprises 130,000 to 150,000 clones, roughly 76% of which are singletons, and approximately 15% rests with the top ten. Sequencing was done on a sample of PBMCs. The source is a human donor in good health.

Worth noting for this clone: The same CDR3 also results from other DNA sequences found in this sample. The CDR3, as DNA: TGCAGCGTTGAAAGCGTCGTGGGACAGGGCTCCTACGAGCAGTACTTC. This sequence encodes CSVESVVGQGSYEQYF. The genes are TRBV29-1 and TRBJ2-7, with 9 bases identical to TRBD1. The CDR3 length is 16 residues. The germline gives CDR1 SQVTM, CDR2 ANQGSEA. The trim removed 2 bases at V and 0 bases at J, leaving 8 bases unmatched.

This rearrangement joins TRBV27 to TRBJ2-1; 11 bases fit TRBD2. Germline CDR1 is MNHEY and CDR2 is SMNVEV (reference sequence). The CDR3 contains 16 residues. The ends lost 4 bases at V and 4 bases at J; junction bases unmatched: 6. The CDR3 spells CASSSHSGGAYNEQFF. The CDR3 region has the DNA TGTGCCAGCAGTTCCCATAGCGGGGGGGCTTACAATGAGCAGTTCTTC.

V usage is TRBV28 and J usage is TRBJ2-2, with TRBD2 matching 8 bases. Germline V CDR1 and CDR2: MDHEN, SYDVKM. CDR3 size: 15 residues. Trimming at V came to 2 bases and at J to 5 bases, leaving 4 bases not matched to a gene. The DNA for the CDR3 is TGTGCCAGCAGTTTACTTAGCGGGGATACCGGGGAGCTGTTTTTT. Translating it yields CASSLLSGDTGELFF.

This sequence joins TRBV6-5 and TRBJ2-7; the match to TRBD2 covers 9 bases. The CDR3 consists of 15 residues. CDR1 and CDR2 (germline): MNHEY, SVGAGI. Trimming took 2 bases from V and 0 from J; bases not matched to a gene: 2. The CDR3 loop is CASSYRLAASYEQYF. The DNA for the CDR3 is TGTGCCAGCAGTTACCGACTAGCGGCCTCCTACGAGCAGTACTTC.

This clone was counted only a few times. Here the CDR3 DNA reads TGTGCCAGCAGCGTAGCAGGGCTGAACACTGAAGCTTTCTTT. It is translated as CASSVAGLNTEAFF. This chain links TRBV9 with TRBJ1-1; the D gene is possibly TRBD1 (5 bases). Germline V gene sequence: CDR1 SGDLS, CDR2 YYNGEE. V lost 0 bases, J lost 0 bases, and 6 bases lay in between. The CDR3 sequence is 14 residues long.

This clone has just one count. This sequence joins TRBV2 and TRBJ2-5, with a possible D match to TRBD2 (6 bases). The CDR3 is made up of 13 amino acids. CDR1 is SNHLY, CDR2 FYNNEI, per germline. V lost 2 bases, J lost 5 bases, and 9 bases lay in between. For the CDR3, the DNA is TGTGCCAGCAGTGAAAGGCGGGGCGAGACCCAGTACTTC. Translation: CASSERRGETQYF.

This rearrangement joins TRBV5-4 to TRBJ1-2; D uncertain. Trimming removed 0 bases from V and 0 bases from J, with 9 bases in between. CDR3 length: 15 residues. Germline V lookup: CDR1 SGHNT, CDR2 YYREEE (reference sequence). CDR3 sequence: CASSLGSGPNYGYTF. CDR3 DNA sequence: TGTGCCAGCAGCTTGGGTTCAGGCCCTAACTATGGCTACACCTTC.

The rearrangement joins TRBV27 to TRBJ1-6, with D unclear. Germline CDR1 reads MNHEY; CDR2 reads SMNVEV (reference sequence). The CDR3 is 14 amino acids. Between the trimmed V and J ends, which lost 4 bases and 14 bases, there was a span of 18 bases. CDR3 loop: CASSSPKIRHTLHF. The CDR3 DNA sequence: TGTGCCAGCAGTTCCCCTAAGATCAGACACACCCTCCACTTT.

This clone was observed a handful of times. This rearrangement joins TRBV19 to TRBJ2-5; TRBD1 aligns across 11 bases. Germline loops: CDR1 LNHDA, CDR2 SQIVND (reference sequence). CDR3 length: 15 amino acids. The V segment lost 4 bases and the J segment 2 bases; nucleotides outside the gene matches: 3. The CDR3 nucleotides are TGTGCCAGTAGTACCGGGACAGGGGGTCAAGAGACCCAGTACTTC. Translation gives CASSTGTGGQETQYF.

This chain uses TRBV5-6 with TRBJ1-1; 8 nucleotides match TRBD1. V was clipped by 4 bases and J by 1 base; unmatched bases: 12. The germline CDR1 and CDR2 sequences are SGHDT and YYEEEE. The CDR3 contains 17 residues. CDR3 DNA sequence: TGTGCCAGCAGCAAATTTAAAAGGGACAGGCGGAACACTGAAGCTTTCTTT. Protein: CASSKFKRDRRNTEAFF.

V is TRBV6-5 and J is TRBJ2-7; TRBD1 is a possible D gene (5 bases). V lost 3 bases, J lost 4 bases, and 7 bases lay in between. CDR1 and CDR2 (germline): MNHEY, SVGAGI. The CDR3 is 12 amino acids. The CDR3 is CASSYQGYEQYF. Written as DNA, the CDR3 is TGTGCCAGCAGTTATCAGGGATACGAGCAGTACTTC.

The CDR3 DNA is TGTGCCAGCAGTGAGGCAGGGTCCTACGAGCAGTACTTC. The encoded protein is CASSEAGSYEQYF. This sequence joins TRBV6-1 and TRBJ2-7; perhaps TRBD1 as D (5 bases). Per germline, CDR1 MNHNS and CDR2 SASEGT. Trimming left V 3 bases short and J 1 base short, with 7 bases between. The CDR3 spans 13 residues.

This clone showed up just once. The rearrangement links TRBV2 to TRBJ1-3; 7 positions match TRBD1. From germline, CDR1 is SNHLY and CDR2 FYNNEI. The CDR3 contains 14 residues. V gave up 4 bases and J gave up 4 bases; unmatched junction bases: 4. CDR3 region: CASSASRGGNTIYF. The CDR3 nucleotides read TGTGCCAGCAGTGCGTCCAGGGGGGGAAACACCATATATTTT.

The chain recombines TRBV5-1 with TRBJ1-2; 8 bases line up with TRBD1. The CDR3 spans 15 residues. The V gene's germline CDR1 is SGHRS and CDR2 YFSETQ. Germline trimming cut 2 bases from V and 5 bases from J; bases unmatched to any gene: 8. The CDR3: CASSLSRGREYGYTF. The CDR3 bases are TGCGCCAGCAGCTTATCCAGGGGGCGAGAGTATGGCTACACCTTC.

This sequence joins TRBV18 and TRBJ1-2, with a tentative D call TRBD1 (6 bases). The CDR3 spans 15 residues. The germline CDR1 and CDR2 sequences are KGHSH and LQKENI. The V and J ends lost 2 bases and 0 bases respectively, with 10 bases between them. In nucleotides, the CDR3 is TGTGCCAGCTCACCATTGACAGGAACTAACTATGGCTACACCTTC. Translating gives CASSPLTGTNYGYTF.

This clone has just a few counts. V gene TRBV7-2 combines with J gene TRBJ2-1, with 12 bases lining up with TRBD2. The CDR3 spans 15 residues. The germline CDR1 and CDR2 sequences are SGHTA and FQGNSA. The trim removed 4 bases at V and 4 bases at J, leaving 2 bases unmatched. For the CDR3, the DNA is TGTGCCAGCAGCTCGACTAGCGGGGGTTACAATGAGCAGTTCTTC. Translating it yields CASSSTSGGYNEQFF.

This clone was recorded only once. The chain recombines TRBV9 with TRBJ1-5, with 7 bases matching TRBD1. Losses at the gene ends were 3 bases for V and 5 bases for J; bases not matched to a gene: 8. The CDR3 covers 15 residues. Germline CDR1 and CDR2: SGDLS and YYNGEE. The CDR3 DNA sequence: TGTGCCAGCAGCGAGGAGGGGGCGTCTCATCAGCCCCAGCATTTT. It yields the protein CASSEEGASHQPQHF.

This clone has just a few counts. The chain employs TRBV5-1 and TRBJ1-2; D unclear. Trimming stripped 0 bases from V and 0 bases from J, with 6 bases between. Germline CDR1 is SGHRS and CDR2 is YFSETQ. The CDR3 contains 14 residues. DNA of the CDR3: TGCGCCAGCAGCTTGGGCAGGACTAACTATGGCTACACCTTC. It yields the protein CASSLGRTNYGYTF.

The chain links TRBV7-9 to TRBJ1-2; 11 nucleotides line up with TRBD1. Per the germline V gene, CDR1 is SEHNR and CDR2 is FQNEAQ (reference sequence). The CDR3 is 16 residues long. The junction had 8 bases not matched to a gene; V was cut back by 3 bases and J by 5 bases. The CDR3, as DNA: TGTGCCAGCAGCTTTAGCCTGGGACAGGGGGAATATGGCTACACCTTC. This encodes CASSFSLGQGEYGYTF.

The CDR3 is CATSRGTGAYYEQYF. CDR3 coding DNA: TGTGCCACCAGCCGCGGGACAGGGGCGTACTACGAGCAGTACTTC. The chain carries TRBV15 and TRBJ2-5; 10 bases agree with TRBD1. The end of the DNA fits TRBJ2-7 better, so the J call may be wrong. The CDR3 has 15 residues. Germline V gives CDR1 LNHNV, CDR2 YYDKDF (reference sequence).

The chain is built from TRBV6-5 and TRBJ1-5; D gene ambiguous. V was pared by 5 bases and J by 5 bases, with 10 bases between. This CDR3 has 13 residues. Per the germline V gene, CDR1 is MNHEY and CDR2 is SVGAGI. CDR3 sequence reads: CASSDGVYQPQHF. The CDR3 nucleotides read TGTGCCAGCAGTGACGGGGTGTATCAGCCCCAGCATTTT.

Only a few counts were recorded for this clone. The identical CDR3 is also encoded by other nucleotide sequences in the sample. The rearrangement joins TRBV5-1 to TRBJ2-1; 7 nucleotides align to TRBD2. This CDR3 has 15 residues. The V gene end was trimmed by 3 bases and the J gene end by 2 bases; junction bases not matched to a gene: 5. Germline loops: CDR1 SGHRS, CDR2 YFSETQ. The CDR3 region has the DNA TGCGCCAGCAGCTCCCCTAGCGGAGCCTACAATGAGCAGTTCTTC. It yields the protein CASSSPSGAYNEQFF.

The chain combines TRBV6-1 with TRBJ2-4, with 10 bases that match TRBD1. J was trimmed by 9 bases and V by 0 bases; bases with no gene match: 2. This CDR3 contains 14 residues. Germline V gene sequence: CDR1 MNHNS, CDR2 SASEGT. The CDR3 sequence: CASSEAGQGSIQYF. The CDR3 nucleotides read TGTGCCAGCAGTGAAGCGGGACAGGGGAGCATTCAGTACTTC.

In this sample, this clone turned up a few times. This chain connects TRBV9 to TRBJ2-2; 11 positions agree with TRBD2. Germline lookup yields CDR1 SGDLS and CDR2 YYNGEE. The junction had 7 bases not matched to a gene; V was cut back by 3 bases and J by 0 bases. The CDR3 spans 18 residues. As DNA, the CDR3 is TGTGCCAGCAGCGGTAGACTAGCGGGAACATCGAACACCGGGGAGCTGTTTTTT. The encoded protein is CASSGRLAGTSNTGELFF.

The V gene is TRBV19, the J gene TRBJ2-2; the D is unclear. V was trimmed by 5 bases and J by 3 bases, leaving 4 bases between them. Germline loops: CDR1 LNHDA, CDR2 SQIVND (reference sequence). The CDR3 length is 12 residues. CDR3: CASSLYTGELFF. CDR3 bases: TGTGCCAGTAGTCTTTACACCGGGGAGCTGTTTTTT.

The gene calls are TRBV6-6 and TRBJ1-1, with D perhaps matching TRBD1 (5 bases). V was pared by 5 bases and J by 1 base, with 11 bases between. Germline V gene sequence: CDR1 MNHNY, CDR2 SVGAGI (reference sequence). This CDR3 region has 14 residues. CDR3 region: CASSPRVGNTEAFF. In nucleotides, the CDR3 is TGTGCCAGCAGTCCCAGGGTGGGGAACACTGAAGCTTTCTTT.

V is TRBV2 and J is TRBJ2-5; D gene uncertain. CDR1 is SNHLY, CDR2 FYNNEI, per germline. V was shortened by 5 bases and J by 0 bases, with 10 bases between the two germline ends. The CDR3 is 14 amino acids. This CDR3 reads CASSKRLDQETQYF. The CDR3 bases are TGTGCCAGCAGTAAGCGCCTAGACCAAGAGACCCAGTACTTC.

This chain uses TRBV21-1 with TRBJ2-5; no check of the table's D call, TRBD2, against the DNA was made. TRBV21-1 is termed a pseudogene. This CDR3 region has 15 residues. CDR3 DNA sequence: TGTGCCATTATTCCGGGACTCCGTTTAAGAGAGACCCAGTACTTC. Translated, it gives CAIIPGLRLRETQYF.